The 27 T cell receptor beta chains presented below share a single source sample, sequenced in a study of blood T cell repertoires in COVID-19. Produced via immunoSEQ multiplex PCR; TCRdb's table is partial and in-frame only. There are around 100,000 clones in the sample; nearly 90% occur only once, and 3% to 3.5% lies in the top ten. Source material: peripheral blood. Receptors were obtained from a man aged 50 to 59 in a cohort sampled during active COVID-19.

This sequence joins TRBV4-1 and TRBJ2-5; perhaps TRBD1 as D (5 bases). Germline CDR1 reads MGHRA; CDR2 reads YSYEKL. The CDR3 has 13 residues. V lost 3 bases to trimming and J lost 2 bases, with 7 bases between them. The CDR3 DNA is TGCGCCAGCAGCCACGACAGTCAAGAGACCCAGTACTTC. Residues: CASSHDSQETQYF.

V is TRBV4-1 and J is TRBJ2-7; the match to TRBD1 covers 10 bases. After removal of 3 bases from V and 4 bases from J, the junction contained 6 bases not matched to a gene. The CDR3 totals 15 residues. Germline values: CDR1 MGHRA, CDR2 YSYEKL. Written as DNA, the CDR3 is TGCGCCAGCAGCCACCCCGGGACAGGGGTTTACGAGCAGTACTTC. Encoded protein: CASSHPGTGVYEQYF.

This chain connects TRBV15 to TRBJ2-5; 9 nucleotides agree with TRBD2. CDR1 LNHNV and CDR2 YYDKDF come from the germline V gene (reference sequence). CDR3 size: 16 residues. The V gene end was trimmed by 4 bases and the J gene end by 4 bases; junction bases not matched to a gene: 10. The CDR3 nucleotides read TGTGCCACCAGCACGGGGGTTAGCGGGGGCAGAGAGACCCAGTACTTC. This encodes CATSTGVSGGRETQYF.

This clone was observed once. The chain is built from TRBV6-5 and TRBJ2-6; TRBD1 is a possible D gene (6 bases). Trimming stripped 7 bases from V and 0 bases from J, with 10 bases between. The CDR3 runs to 15 residues. The germline CDR1 and CDR2 sequences are MNHEY and SVGAGI. CDR3 sequence: CASNTGSSGANVLTF. Here the CDR3 DNA reads TGTGCCAGCAACACAGGGAGCTCTGGGGCCAACGTCCTGACTTTC.

This clone has just one count. The chain joins TRBV5-6 to TRBJ1-1; TRBD1 might be the D (6 bases). CDR3 length equals 17 residues. Germline V gene lookup returns CDR1 SGHDT and CDR2 YYEEEE. V was clipped by 4 bases and J by 3 bases, with 22 bases between them. CDR3 sequence reads: CASSLPGEYMKDTEAFF. The CDR3 region has the DNA TGTGCCAGCAGCCTCCCAGGGGAATATATGAAGGACACTGAAGCTTTCTTT.

The rearrangement links TRBV4-3 to TRBJ1-5, with TRBD1 matching over 10 bases. The junction had 1 base not matched to a gene; V was cut back by 1 base and J by 4 bases. Germline CDR1 reads LGHNA; CDR2 reads YSLEER. The CDR3 is made up of 15 amino acids. CDR3 sequence (DNA): TGCGCCAGCAGCCAAGGACAGGGGGCGAATCAGCCCCAGCATTTT. Translation gives CASSQGQGANQPQHF.

This clone was detected only a few times. The V and J genes are TRBV28 and TRBJ1-5, with 7 bases matching TRBD1. The germline CDR1 and CDR2 sequences are MDHEN and SYDVKM. The CDR3 contains 16 residues. V dropped 6 bases and J dropped 3; count of bases not matched to a gene: 11. In DNA form, the CDR3 reads TGTGCCAGCAGCTTCCCGGGACAGCAAAACAATCAGCCCCAGCATTTT. Translation gives CASSFPGQQNNQPQHF.

This rearrangement joins TRBV28 to TRBJ2-5; possibly TRBD2 for D (7 bases). CDR3 length: 14 amino acids. The germline V and J ends were trimmed by 7 bases and 5 bases, with 17 bases remaining between them. Germline CDR1 and CDR2: MDHEN and SYDVKM. This CDR3 reads CASTIRGARETQYF. DNA for the CDR3: TGTGCCAGCACCATCCGGGGGGCGCGGGAGACCCAGTACTTC.

J is TRBJ2-7 and V is TRBV7-8, with 7 bases identical to TRBD1. The length of the CDR3 is 15 residues. The germline V gene encodes CDR1 SGHVS and CDR2 FQNEAQ. J gave up 4 bases and V 1 base, and 7 bases lay outside the gene matches. CDR3: CASSLGQRGPYEQYV. CDR3 sequence (DNA): TGTGCCAGCAGCTTAGGTCAGAGGGGGCCTTACGAGCAGTACGTC.

The rearrangement uses TRBV5-4 and TRBJ1-5, with a tentative D call TRBD1 (5 bases). V dropped 3 bases and J dropped 5 bases, with 15 bases sitting between them. Per the germline V gene, CDR1 is SGHNT and CDR2 is YYREEE (reference sequence). The CDR3 is made up of 15 amino acids. CDR3 coding DNA: TGTGCCAGCAGCTCGGCGGGGGGACTTTATCAGCCCCAGCATTTT. Its translation is CASSSAGGLYQPQHF.

V is TRBV4-1 and J is TRBJ2-7; possible D gene TRBD1, 6 bases. In germline, CDR1 is MGHRA, CDR2 YSYEKL. V was trimmed by 0 bases and J by 2 bases, leaving 8 bases between them. This CDR3 region has 14 residues. The CDR3 loop is CASSQDWGPYEQYF. As DNA, the CDR3 is TGCGCCAGCAGCCAAGATTGGGGGCCCTACGAGCAGTACTTC.

The rearrangement uses TRBV18 and TRBJ2-7; D gene uncertain. The CDR3 loop spans 11 amino acids. The germline V and J ends were trimmed by 2 bases and 5 bases, with 4 bases remaining between them. Germline assignment: CDR1 KGHSH and CDR2 LQKENI. For the CDR3, the DNA is TGTGCCAGCTCACCATCTAACGAGCAGTACTTC. This translates into CASSPSNEQYF.

The chain couples TRBV19 to TRBJ2-5; tentative D call: TRBD2 (7 bases). The CDR3 covers 14 residues. V gave up 3 bases and J gave up 3 bases, with 11 bases separating them. Germline lookup yields CDR1 LNHDA and CDR2 SQIVND (reference sequence). The CDR3 loop is CASSMGGHEETQYF. CDR3 bases: TGTGCCAGTAGTATGGGGGGGCATGAAGAGACCCAGTACTTC. Variable domain in full (rest from reference TRBV19 and TRBJ2-5): DGGITQSPKYLFRKEGQNVTLSCEQNLNHDAMYWYRQDPGQGLRLIYYSQIVNDFQKGDIAEGYSVSREKKESFPLTVTSAQKNPTAFYLCASSMGGHEETQYFGPGTRLLVL.

This clone has only a few counts. The V call is TRBV12-3 or TRBV12-4, the J call TRBJ1-1, with D possibly matching TRBD1 (6 bases). The CDR3 totals 12 residues. V was trimmed by 5 bases and J by 5 bases, leaving 9 bases between them. Here the CDR3 DNA reads TGTGCCAGCAGTAGGGGGGGTACTGAAGCTTTCTTT. This sequence encodes CASSRGGTEAFF.

This chain joins TRBV11-3 and TRBJ2-7; the D gene is possibly TRBD2 (7 bases). Per germline, CDR1 SGHNT and CDR2 YENEEA. V shed 4 bases and J shed 4 bases, with 26 bases lying between them. The CDR3 covers 18 residues. The CDR3 nucleotides read TGTGCCAGCAGCTCTAGAGGGGGGAGGGCAGGGCATATGTACGAGCAGTACTTC. Translating gives CASSSRGGRAGHMYEQYF. The full variable domain, with the rest looked up from reference TRBV11-3 and TRBJ2-7, is EAGVVQSPRYKIIEKKQPVAFWCNPISGHNTLYWYLQNLGQGPELLIRYENEEAVDDSQLPKDRFSAERLKGVDSTLKIQPAELGDSAVYLCASSSRGGRAGHMYEQYFGPGTRLTVT.

This chain connects TRBV5-8 to TRBJ1-3; TRBD1 is a possible D gene (6 bases). The CDR3 has 16 residues. Germline V gene data show CDR1 as SGHTS and CDR2 as YDEGEE. V was clipped by 4 bases and J by 2 bases, with 16 bases between them. The CDR3 DNA reads as TGTGCCAGCAGCACGTGGATGGGGGCCACTGGAAACACCATATATTTT. Amino acid sequence: CASSTWMGATGNTIYF.

A single count supports this clone. The chain employs TRBV2 and TRBJ2-5; possibly TRBD1 for D (6 bases). With 5 bases removed from V and 5 bases from J, the gap between germline ends came to 15 bases. Germline assignment: CDR1 SNHLY and CDR2 FYNNEI. This CDR3 has 14 residues. For the CDR3, the DNA is TGTGCCAGCAGTCCCAGGGCGAGGGGGGAGACCCAGTACTTC. Protein product: CASSPRARGETQYF.

By share of the sample, this clone is medium-sized. This chain uses TRBV28 with TRBJ1-2; the match to TRBD1 covers 9 bases. In germline, CDR1 is MDHEN, CDR2 SYDVKM. J was trimmed by 7 bases and V by 6 bases; bases with no gene match: 6. The CDR3 runs 13 residues. CDR3 protein: CASSVGQGRGYTF. CDR3 nucleotides: TGTGCCAGCAGCGTGGGACAGGGCCGTGGCTACACCTTC.

This chain connects TRBV18 to TRBJ2-7; D is perhaps TRBD2 (6 bases). Germline assignment: CDR1 KGHSH and CDR2 LQKENI. V dropped 1 base and J dropped 5 bases, with 9 bases sitting between them. The CDR3 length is 13 residues. CDR3 amino acids: CASSPRLDDEQYF. The CDR3 DNA follows: TGTGCCAGCTCACCACGACTAGACGACGAGCAGTACTTC.

The V gene is TRBV5-1, the J gene TRBJ1-5; no definite D call. The CDR3 is 13 amino acids. V lost 5 bases and J 7 bases, leaving 13 bases between the germline ends. Looked up from germline, CDR1 is SGHRS and CDR2 is YFSETQ. Written as DNA, the CDR3 is TGCGCCAGCAGGTCGGACGAGGGACAGCCCCAGCATTTT. Its translation: CASRSDEGQPQHF.

The V and J genes are TRBV11-2 and TRBJ2-1, with a weak D call TRBD1 (5 bases). CDR1 SGHAT and CDR2 FQNNGV come from the germline V gene. The CDR3 is made up of 14 amino acids. Deletions cut 6 bases from V and 9 bases from J, with 18 bases between. The CDR3 sequence: CASSVGQGNGEQFF. CDR3 coding DNA: TGTGCCAGCAGTGTGGGGCAGGGCAACGGTGAGCAGTTCTTC.

In DNA form, the CDR3 reads TGTGCCAGCGGGGGGGCGGCAGATACGCAGTATTTT. Amino acids: CASGGAADTQYF. The chain has TRBV2 and TRBJ2-3; possibly TRBD2 for D (7 bases). CDR1 and CDR2 from the germline V gene are SNHLY and FYNNEI. The CDR3 totals 12 residues. The V end lost 8 bases, the J end lost 4 bases, and 10 bases lay between the germline ends.

V and J are TRBV7-3 and TRBJ1-6, with TRBD1 matching 8 bases. The CDR3 is 13 residues long. After removal of 4 bases from V and 14 bases from J, the junction contained 7 bases not matched to a gene. Germline V gene data show CDR1 as SGHTA and CDR2 as FQGTGA. The CDR3 here is CASSSGTGSALHF. The CDR3 DNA follows: TGTGCCAGCAGCTCCGGGACAGGTTCGGCCCTCCACTTT.

The rearrangement uses TRBV19 and TRBJ1-1, with a possible D match to TRBD1 (5 bases). In germline, CDR1 is LNHDA, CDR2 SQIVND (reference sequence). Trimming stripped 5 bases from V and 1 base from J, with 23 bases between. This CDR3 is 18 amino acids long. The CDR3 nucleotides read TGTGCCAGTAGTCTCGTATACAGGACATCAACTCCGAACACTGAAGCTTTCTTT. The encoded protein is CASSLVYRTSTPNTEAFF.

The V and J genes are TRBV6-5 and TRBJ2-7; 9 bases are a match to TRBD1. The V gene end was trimmed by 2 bases and the J gene end by 2 bases; junction bases not matched to a gene: 4. Germline assignment: CDR1 MNHEY and CDR2 SVGAGI. The length of the CDR3 is 15 residues. In DNA, the CDR3 is TGTGCCAGCAGTTACGGGAGACAGGGGGCCTACGAGCAGTACTTC. Translation: CASSYGRQGAYEQYF.

CDR3 coding DNA: TGCGCCAGCAGCCAAGTGACTAGCGGTGGCTACAATGAGCAGTTCTTC. This sequence encodes CASSQVTSGGYNEQFF. V and J are TRBV4-3 and TRBJ2-1, with 9 bases fitting TRBD2. With V trimmed by 1 base and J by 3 bases, 4 bases remained unmatched. Germline V gives CDR1 LGHNA, CDR2 YSLEER. The CDR3 consists of 16 residues.

The chain links TRBV6-6 to TRBJ1-3; D gene unclear. Germline assignment: CDR1 MNHNY and CDR2 SVGAGI (reference sequence). The V gene lost 6 bases and the J gene lost 4 bases, with 16 bases spanning the gap. The CDR3 has 15 residues. CDR3 loop: CASRFREAGGNTIYF. CDR3 bases: TGTGCCAGCAGATTTCGGGAGGCGGGAGGAAACACCATATATTTT.